Below are 27 T cell receptor beta chains sequenced from a single sample in a study of technical replicates of blood from a few donors. Here immunoSEQ multiplex PCR was the method, and the copy in TCRdb shows in-frame clones only, minus some. This table holds tens of thousands of clones, roughly 88% found once. Sample: PBMCs. All receptors come from a human donor in good health. Some clones in this sample may be carry-over from other donors' samples.

The count of this clone is one. The CDR3 region is CAISEAKAGYEQYF. The CDR3, as DNA: TGTGCCATCAGTGAAGCGAAGGCGGGTTACGAGCAGTACTTC. The chain combines TRBV10-3 with TRBJ2-7; D possibly corresponds to TRBD2 (5 bases). The ends were cut back, 3 bases at V and 4 bases at J, with 13 bases in the middle. From germline, CDR1 is ENHRY and CDR2 SYGVKD. There are 14 residues in the CDR3.

J is TRBJ2-7 and V is TRBV9; 12 positions match TRBD2. Trimming at V came to 4 bases and at J to 0 bases, leaving 2 bases not matched to a gene. The germline gives CDR1 SGDLS, CDR2 YYNGEE. The CDR3 runs to 15 residues. The CDR3 here is CASSPTSGSSYEQYF. CDR3 DNA: TGTGCCAGCAGCCCGACTAGCGGGAGCTCCTACGAGCAGTACTTC.

The chain carries TRBV5-1 and TRBJ1-2; 7 bases map to TRBD1. The CDR3 is 14 residues long. The V gene's germline CDR1 is SGHRS and CDR2 YFSETQ. Losses at the gene ends were 4 bases for V and 3 bases for J; bases not matched to a gene: 6. The CDR3 reads CASSRDRVHYGYTF. In DNA, the CDR3 is TGCGCCAGCAGCCGCGACAGGGTTCACTATGGCTACACCTTC.

The rearrangement joins TRBV7-9 to TRBJ2-1; 7 nucleotides agree with TRBD1. CDR1 and CDR2 from the germline V gene are SEHNR and FQNEAQ (reference sequence). J lost 3 bases, V lost 1 base, and 9 bases had no gene match. This CDR3 has 17 residues. In nucleotides, the CDR3 is TGTGCCAGCAGCTTAGTGGCCAGGGGGATCGTCTACAATGAGCAGTTCTTC. It yields the protein CASSLVARGIVYNEQFF.

The genes are TRBV7-2 and TRBJ1-2; D possibly corresponds to TRBD1 (6 bases). This CDR3 region has 12 residues. Germline lookup yields CDR1 SGHTA and CDR2 FQGNSA. The V end was cut by 5 bases, the J end by 7 bases, with 11 bases between. The CDR3 DNA reads TGTGCCAGCAGCCCAGGGGCTGGTGGCTACACCTTC. Protein: CASSPGAGGYTF.

The V and J genes are TRBV7-9 and TRBJ2-3; unclear D gene. The CDR3 loop spans 13 amino acids. Trimming cost V 6 bases and J 4 bases, with 11 bases left between them. In germline, CDR1 is SEHNR, CDR2 FQNEAQ (reference sequence). CDR3 in amino acids: CASRPRQADTQYF. The CDR3 DNA is TGTGCCAGCAGACCCAGACAAGCAGATACGCAGTATTTT.

The chain combines TRBV6-5 with TRBJ1-1; 9 bases fit TRBD1. The CDR3 spans 15 residues. Per the germline V gene, CDR1 is MNHEY and CDR2 is SVGAGI. After removal of 5 bases from V and 1 base from J, the junction contained 5 bases not matched to a gene. The CDR3 nucleotides are TGTGCCAGCAGTACTGCGGGACAGGGGAACACTGAAGCTTTCTTT. Amino acid sequence: CASSTAGQGNTEAFF.

The CDR3, as DNA: TGTGCCAGCAGCCCGGCAGGGCCCTACAATGAGCAGTTCTTC. Protein: CASSPAGPYNEQFF. V gene TRBV7-2 combines with J gene TRBJ2-1; maybe TRBD1 (5 bases). Trimming cost V 5 bases and J 2 bases, with 10 bases left between them. The germline V gene encodes CDR1 SGHTA and CDR2 FQGNSA. This CDR3 has 14 amino acids.

V and J are TRBV9 and TRBJ2-7; TRBD2 matches 8 bases. Germline V gives CDR1 SGDLS, CDR2 YYNGEE. Trimming removed 0 bases from V and 3 bases from J; junction bases left unmatched: 2. CDR3 length equals 14 residues. This chain's CDR3 is CASSVGGGNYEQYF. CDR3 coding DNA: TGTGCCAGCAGCGTAGGCGGGGGGAACTACGAGCAGTACTTC.

V usage is TRBV10-3 and J usage is TRBJ1-2; possibly TRBD1 for D (6 bases). The V end lost 3 bases, the J end lost 7 bases, and 18 bases lay between the germline ends. This CDR3 is 15 amino acids long. Germline V gene data show CDR1 as ENHRY and CDR2 as SYGVKD. In DNA form, the CDR3 reads TGTGCCATCAGTGAAGCTTCGGGACACCCTATTGGCTACACCTTC. Translating it yields CAISEASGHPIGYTF.

The J gene is TRBJ2-7, the V gene TRBV7-2; 8 bases are shared with TRBD2. CDR3 length equals 14 residues. V shed 3 bases and J 11 bases; nucleotides not matched to a gene: 12. The germline CDR1 and CDR2 sequences are SGHTA and FQGNSA. CDR3 nucleotides: TGTGCCAGCAGCTTCGAGCCGGGACTAGTAGTTAAGTACTTC. Translation: CASSFEPGLVVKYF.

In regard to this clone: An end of the junction differs from the germline gene, which may be a read error. The chain is built from TRBV19 and TRBJ1-6, with D perhaps TRBD1 (6 bases). Per germline, CDR1 LNHDA and CDR2 SQIVND (reference sequence). There are 14 residues in the CDR3. The CDR3 DNA reads TGTGCCAGTAGTATAGACCGACAGGATTCTCCCCTCCACTTT. Its protein product is CASSIDRQDSPLHF.

The CDR3 loop reads CASSPWQSYEQYF. For the CDR3, the DNA is TGTGCCAGCTCACCTTGGCAGTCCTACGAGCAGTACTTC. The chain is built from TRBV18 and TRBJ2-7; no reliable D call. The CDR3 extends over 13 amino acids. The germline CDR1 and CDR2 sequences are KGHSH and LQKENI. Trimming removed 3 bases from V and 1 base from J, with 7 bases in between.

This clone was recorded only once. The chain uses TRBV7-6 and TRBJ2-7; TRBD2 aligns across 8 bases. The V segment lost 5 bases and the J segment 0 bases; nucleotides outside the gene matches: 6. The CDR3 extends over 15 amino acids. Germline loops: CDR1 SGHVS, CDR2 FNYEAQ. CDR3 DNA sequence: TGTGCCAGCAGCGTACGGGGGGGAAGCTCCTACGAGCAGTACTTC. Translation: CASSVRGGSSYEQYF.

This clone was counted between two and nine times. The chain links TRBV5-8 to TRBJ1-6; 7 bases are a match to TRBD1. The CDR3 is made up of 14 amino acids. The germline gives CDR1 SGHTS, CDR2 YDEGEE. After removal of 3 bases from V and 13 bases from J, the junction contained 10 bases not matched to a gene. Here the CDR3 reads CASSSGAGRGPLHF. The CDR3 DNA sequence: TGTGCCAGCAGCTCGGGTGCCGGCAGGGGGCCCCTCCACTTT.

This clone was detected a few times. Here the CDR3 DNA reads TGCAGCGTCCGGGGCTTGGGGGGTAACAATGAGCAGTTCTTC. Translation: CSVRGLGGNNEQFF. This chain connects TRBV29-1 to TRBJ2-1; possible D gene TRBD2, 6 bases. V was pared by 6 bases and J by 5 bases, with 17 bases between. The CDR3 loop spans 14 amino acids. CDR1 and CDR2 (germline): SQVTM, ANQGSEA.

This sequence joins TRBV9 and TRBJ1-2, with D tentatively TRBD1 (5 bases). CDR1 is SGDLS and CDR2 is YYNGEE in the germline V gene. Deletions cut 0 bases from V and 4 bases from J, with 10 bases between. The CDR3 runs 14 residues. CDR3 DNA sequence: TGTGCCAGCAGCGTAGGGGGCGAAAGCTATGGCTACACCTTC. Translation: CASSVGGESYGYTF.

The V call is TRBV2, the J call TRBJ2-7; D is undetermined. Germline values: CDR1 SNHLY, CDR2 FYNNEI. The V gene lost 4 bases and the J gene lost 2 bases, with 6 bases spanning the gap. CDR3 size: 12 residues. The DNA of the CDR3 is TGTGCCAGCAGTGTTCTTACCTACGAGCAGTACTTC. Amino acids: CASSVLTYEQYF.

The CDR3 bases are TGTGCCAGCAGCACAGACAGGTGGAACACTGAAGCTTTCTTT. Translating gives CASSTDRWNTEAFF. This chain links TRBV5-4 with TRBJ1-1; possible D gene TRBD1, 6 bases. Trimming took 4 bases from V and 1 from J, leaving 11 bases between them. This CDR3 is built from 14 residues. CDR1 is SGHNT and CDR2 is YYREEE in the germline V gene (reference sequence). The complete variable domain, with remaining parts taken from reference TRBV5-4 and TRBJ1-1, reads ETGVTQSPTHLIKTRGQQVTLRCSSQSGHNTVSWYQQALGQGPQFIFQYYREEENGRGNFPPRFSGLQFPNYSSELNVNALELDDSALYLCASSTDRWNTEAFFGQGTRLTVV.

The rearrangement joins TRBV7-2 to TRBJ1-2, with D maybe TRBD1 (5 bases). V lost 4 bases to trimming and J lost 3 bases, with 12 bases between them. CDR1 is SGHTA and CDR2 is FQGNSA in the germline V gene. The CDR3 contains 14 residues. CDR3 nucleotide sequence: TGTGCCAGCAGCTACCCCGACAGCTACTATGGCTACACCTTC. This sequence encodes CASSYPDSYYGYTF.

The V call is TRBV19, the J call TRBJ1-1; TRBD1 matches 9 bases. This CDR3 spans 14 amino acids. Germline CDR1 reads LNHDA; CDR2 reads SQIVND (reference sequence). V gave up 1 base and J gave up 10 bases; unmatched junction bases: 7. In DNA form, the CDR3 reads TGTGCCAGTAGTATAGGGGCGGGACAGGGAAGAGCTTTCTTT. Its translation is CASSIGAGQGRAFF.

This chain links TRBV5-1 with TRBJ1-4; D not certain. V lost 0 bases and J lost 8, with 14 bases in between. The CDR3 totals 15 residues. The germline gives CDR1 SGHRS, CDR2 YFSETQ. The chain's CDR3 is CASSLEGTGGEKLFF. CDR3 DNA sequence: TGCGCCAGCAGCTTGGAAGGCACCGGCGGCGAAAAACTGTTTTTT.

This clone has a handful of counts. V and J are TRBV7-3 and TRBJ2-2, with 13 bases matching TRBD2. J gave up 0 bases and V 2 bases, and 15 bases lay outside the gene matches. The germline V gene has CDR1 SGHTA and CDR2 FQGTGA. The CDR3 has 22 amino acids. This chain's CDR3 is CASSLVQETSGGATANTGELFF. In nucleotides, the CDR3 is TGTGCCAGCAGCTTAGTTCAGGAAACTAGCGGGGGGGCGACTGCGAACACCGGGGAGCTGTTTTTT.

The chain joins TRBV28 to TRBJ1-2; unclear D gene. Trimming pared 3 bases from V and 4 bases from J, leaving 9 bases between. In germline, CDR1 is MDHEN, CDR2 SYDVKM. The CDR3 extends over 13 amino acids. CDR3: CASSFAASYGYTF. For the CDR3, the DNA is TGTGCCAGCAGTTTCGCGGCGTCCTATGGCTACACCTTC.

The V and J genes are TRBV11-2 and TRBJ1-1; no reliable D call. The CDR3 has 14 amino acids. Germline CDR1 reads SGHAT; CDR2 reads FQNNGV. V lost 0 bases to trimming and J lost 2 bases, with 7 bases between them. The CDR3: CASSLELVNTEAFF. DNA of the CDR3: TGTGCCAGCAGCTTAGAACTGGTAAACACTGAAGCTTTCTTT.

The chain couples TRBV4-2 to TRBJ1-1; perhaps TRBD1 as D (6 bases). CDR3 size: 14 residues. The V and J ends lost 4 bases and 0 bases respectively, with 9 bases between them. Germline loops: CDR1 LGHNA, CDR2 YNFKEQ. The CDR3, as DNA: TGTGCCAGCAGCCCAGGGGACATGAACACTGAAGCTTTCTTT. As protein: CASSPGDMNTEAFF.

This chain joins TRBV7-3 and TRBJ2-7; 9 bases are a match to TRBD1. V shed 4 bases, J shed 5 bases, and the junction held 6 bases outside the gene matches. The germline V gene encodes CDR1 SGHTA and CDR2 FQGTGA. This CDR3 has 14 amino acids. DNA of the CDR3: TGTGCCAGCAGCTCGGGGACAGGGATGAACGAGCAGTACTTC. It yields the protein CASSSGTGMNEQYF. The full variable domain, with the rest looked up from reference TRBV7-3 and TRBJ2-7, is GAGVSQTPSNKVTEKGKYVELRCDPISGHTALYWYRQSLGQGPEFLIYFQGTGAADDSGLPNDRFFAVRPEGSVSTLKIQRTERGDSAVYLCASSSGTGMNEQYFGPGTRLTVT.